This TCR beta chain emerged from a study of cytomegalovirus exposure and HLA in healthy donors. Researchers ran the PCR with 60 Vbeta and 13 Jbeta primers. Profiling relied on immunoSEQ multiplex PCR, and the TCRdb table lists in-frame clones only, not all of them. Its clone listing holds 190,000 or so clones. Germline V gene data show CDR1 as KGHSH and CDR2 as LQKENI. CDR3 length equals 16 residues. The V segment lost 2 bases and the J segment 7 bases; nucleotides outside the gene matches: 12. This clonotype was obtained from a boy younger than 18 in good health and CMV-seronegative. What was sequenced was PBMCs. V gene TRBV18 combines with J gene TRBJ1-2, with 8 bases fitting TRBD1. The CDR3 region has the DNA TGTGCCAGCTCACCAGGGGTGTTCGACAGGGGAACTGGCTACACCTTC. Amino acid sequence: CASSPGVFDRGTGYTF.